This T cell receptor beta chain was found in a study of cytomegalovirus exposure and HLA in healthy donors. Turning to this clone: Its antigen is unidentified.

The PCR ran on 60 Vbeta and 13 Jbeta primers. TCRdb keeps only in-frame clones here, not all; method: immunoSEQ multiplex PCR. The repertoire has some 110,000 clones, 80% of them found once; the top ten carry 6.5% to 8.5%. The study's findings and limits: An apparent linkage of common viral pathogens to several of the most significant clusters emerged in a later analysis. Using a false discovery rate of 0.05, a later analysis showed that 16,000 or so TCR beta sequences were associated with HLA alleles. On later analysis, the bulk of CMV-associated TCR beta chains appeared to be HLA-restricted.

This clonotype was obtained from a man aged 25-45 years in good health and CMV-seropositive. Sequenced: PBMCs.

CDR3 nucleotides: TGTGCCAGCAGCTTAGCGCTAGACAGGGGCACAGATACGCAGTATTTT. Protein product: CASSLALDRGTDTQYF. This rearrangement joins TRBV7-8 to TRBJ2-3; 7 bases map to TRBD1. The CDR3 has 16 residues. Germline CDR1 is SGHVS and CDR2 is FQNEAQ. The V gene end was trimmed by 0 bases and the J gene end by 1 base; junction bases not matched to a gene: 4. Full variable domain (missing parts from reference TRBV7-8 and TRBJ2-3): GAGVSQSPRYKVAKRGQDVALRCDPISGHVSLFWYQQALGQGPEFLTYFQNEAQLDKSGLPSDRFFAERPEGSVSTLKIQRTQQEDSAVYLCASSLALDRGTDTQYFGPGTRLTVL.